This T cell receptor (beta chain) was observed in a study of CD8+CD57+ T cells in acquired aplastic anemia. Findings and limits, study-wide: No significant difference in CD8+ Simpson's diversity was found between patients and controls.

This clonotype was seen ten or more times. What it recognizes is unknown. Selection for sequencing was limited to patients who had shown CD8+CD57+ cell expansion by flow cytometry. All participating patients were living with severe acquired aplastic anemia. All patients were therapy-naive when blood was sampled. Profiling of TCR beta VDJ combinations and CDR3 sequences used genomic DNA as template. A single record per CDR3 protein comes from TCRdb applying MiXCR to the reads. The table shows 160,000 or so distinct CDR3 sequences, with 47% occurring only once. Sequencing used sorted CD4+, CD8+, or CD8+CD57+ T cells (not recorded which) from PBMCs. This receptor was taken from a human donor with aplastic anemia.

This CDR3 reads CASSWGASIYGYTF. The CDR3 DNA reads as TGTGCCAGCAGTTGGGGGGCGTCTATCTATGGCTACACCTTC. The chain uses TRBV6-5 and TRBJ1-2, with D possibly matching TRBD1 (6 bases). This CDR3 has 14 amino acids. Germline CDR1 is MNHEY and CDR2 is SVGAGI. V lost 4 bases and J lost 4, with 13 bases in between.